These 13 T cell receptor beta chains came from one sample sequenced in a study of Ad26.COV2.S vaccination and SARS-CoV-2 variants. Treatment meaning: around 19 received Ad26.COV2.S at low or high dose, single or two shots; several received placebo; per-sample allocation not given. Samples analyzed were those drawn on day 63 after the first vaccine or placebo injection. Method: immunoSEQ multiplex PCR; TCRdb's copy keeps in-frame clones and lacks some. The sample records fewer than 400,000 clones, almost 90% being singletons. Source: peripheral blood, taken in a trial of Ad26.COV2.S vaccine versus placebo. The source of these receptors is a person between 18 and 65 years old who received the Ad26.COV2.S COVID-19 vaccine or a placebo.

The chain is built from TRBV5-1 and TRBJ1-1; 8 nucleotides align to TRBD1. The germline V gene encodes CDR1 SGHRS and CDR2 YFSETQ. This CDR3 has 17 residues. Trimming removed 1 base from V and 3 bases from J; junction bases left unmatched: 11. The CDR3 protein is CASSLTTGGRGDTEAFF. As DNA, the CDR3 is TGCGCCAGCAGCTTGACAACAGGGGGTAGAGGGGACACTGAAGCTTTCTTT.

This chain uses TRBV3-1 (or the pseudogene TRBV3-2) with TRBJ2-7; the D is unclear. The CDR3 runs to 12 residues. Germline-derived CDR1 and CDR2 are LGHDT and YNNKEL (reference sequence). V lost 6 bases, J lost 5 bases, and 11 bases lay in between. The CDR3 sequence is CASRGGFHEQYF. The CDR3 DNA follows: TGTGCCAGCAGAGGTGGGTTCCACGAGCAGTACTTC.

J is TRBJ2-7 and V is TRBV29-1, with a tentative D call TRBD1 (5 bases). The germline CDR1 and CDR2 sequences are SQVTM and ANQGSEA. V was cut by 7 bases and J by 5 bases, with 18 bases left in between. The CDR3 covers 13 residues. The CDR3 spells CSASRVSTNEQYF. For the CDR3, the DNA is TGCAGCGCGTCCAGGGTTTCGACGAACGAGCAGTACTTC.

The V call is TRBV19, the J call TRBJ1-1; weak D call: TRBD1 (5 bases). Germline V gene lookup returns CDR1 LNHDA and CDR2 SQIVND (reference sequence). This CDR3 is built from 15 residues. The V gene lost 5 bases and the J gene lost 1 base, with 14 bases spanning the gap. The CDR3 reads CASSPQVTANTEAFF. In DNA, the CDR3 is TGTGCCAGTAGTCCCCAGGTGACAGCGAACACTGAAGCTTTCTTT.

CDR3 loop: CSALGPLFEQFF. In DNA, the CDR3 is TGCAGCGCCCTCGGACCCCTCTTTGAGCAGTTCTTC. This chain joins TRBV29-1 and TRBJ2-1; D remains unclear. Germline CDR1 reads SQVTM; CDR2 reads ANQGSEA. The ends were cut back, 7 bases at V and 9 bases at J, with 16 bases in the middle. This CDR3 spans 12 amino acids.

In nucleotides, the CDR3 is TGCGCCAGCAGCCCGGAACTGGGTGGCACTGAAGCTTTCTTT. Protein product: CASSPELGGTEAFF. The chain couples TRBV5-1 to TRBJ1-1; D gene unclear. Germline V gene sequence: CDR1 SGHRS, CDR2 YFSETQ. Trimming shortened V by 4 bases and J by 4 bases, and 14 bases separated the two germline ends. This CDR3 is built from 14 residues.

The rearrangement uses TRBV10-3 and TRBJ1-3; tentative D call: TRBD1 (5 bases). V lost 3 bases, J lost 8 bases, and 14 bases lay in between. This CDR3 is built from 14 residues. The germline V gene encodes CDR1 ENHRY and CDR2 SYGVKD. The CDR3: CAISDQGVEDTIYF. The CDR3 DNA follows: TGTGCCATCAGTGACCAGGGAGTTGAGGACACCATATATTTT.

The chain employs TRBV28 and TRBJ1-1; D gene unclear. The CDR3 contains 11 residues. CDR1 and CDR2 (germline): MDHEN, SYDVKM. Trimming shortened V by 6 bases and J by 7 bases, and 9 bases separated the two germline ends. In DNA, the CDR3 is TGTGCCAGCAGCTCACAAAATGAAGCTTTCTTT. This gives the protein CASSSQNEAFF.

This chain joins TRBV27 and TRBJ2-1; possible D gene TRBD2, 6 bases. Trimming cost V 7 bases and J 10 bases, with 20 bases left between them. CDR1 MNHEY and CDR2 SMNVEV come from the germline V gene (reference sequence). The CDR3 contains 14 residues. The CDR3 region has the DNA TGTGCCAGCACACGCGGGACTGGCCGCTTGGAGCAGTTCTTC. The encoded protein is CASTRGTGRLEQFF.

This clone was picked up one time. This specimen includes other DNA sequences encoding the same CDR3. The CDR3 region is CASSLNQGNTEAFF. For the CDR3, the DNA is TGTGCCAGCAGCTTAAATCAGGGGAACACTGAAGCTTTCTTT. This chain links TRBV7-9 with TRBJ1-1; TRBD1 is a possible D gene (5 bases). V shed 2 bases and J shed 1 base, with 8 bases lying between them. The CDR3 spans 14 residues. The germline gives CDR1 SEHNR, CDR2 FQNEAQ (reference sequence).

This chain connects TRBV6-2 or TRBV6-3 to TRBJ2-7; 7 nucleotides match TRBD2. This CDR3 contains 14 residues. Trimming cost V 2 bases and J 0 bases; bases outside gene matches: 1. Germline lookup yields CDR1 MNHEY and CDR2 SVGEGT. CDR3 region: CASSYGGVSYEQYF. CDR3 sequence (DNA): TGTGCCAGCAGTTACGGGGGGGTCTCCTACGAGCAGTACTTC.

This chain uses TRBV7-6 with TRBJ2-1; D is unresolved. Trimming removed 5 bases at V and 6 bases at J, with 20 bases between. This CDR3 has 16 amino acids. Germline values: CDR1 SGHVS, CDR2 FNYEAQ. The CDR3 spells CASSVWGPSMVNEQFF. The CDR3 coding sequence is TGTGCCAGCAGCGTTTGGGGTCCCTCGATGGTCAATGAGCAGTTCTTC.

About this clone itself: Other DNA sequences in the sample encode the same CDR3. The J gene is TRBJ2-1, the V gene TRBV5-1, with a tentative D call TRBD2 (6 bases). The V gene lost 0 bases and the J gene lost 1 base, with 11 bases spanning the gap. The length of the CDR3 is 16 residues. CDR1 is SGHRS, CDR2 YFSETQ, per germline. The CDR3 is CASSLAGGRSYNEQFF. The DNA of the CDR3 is TGCGCCAGCAGCTTGGCCGGGGGAAGGTCCTACAATGAGCAGTTCTTC.